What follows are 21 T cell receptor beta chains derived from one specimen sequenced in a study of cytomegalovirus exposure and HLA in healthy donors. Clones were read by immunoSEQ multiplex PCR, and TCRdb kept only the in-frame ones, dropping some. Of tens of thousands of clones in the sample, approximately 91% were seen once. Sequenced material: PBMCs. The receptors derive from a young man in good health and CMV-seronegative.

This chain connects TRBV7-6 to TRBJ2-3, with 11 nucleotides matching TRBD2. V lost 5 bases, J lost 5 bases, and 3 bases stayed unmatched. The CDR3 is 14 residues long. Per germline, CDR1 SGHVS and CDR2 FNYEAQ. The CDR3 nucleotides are TGTGCCAGCAGCCCCGGACTAGCGGGAGATACGCAGTATTTT. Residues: CASSPGLAGDTQYF.

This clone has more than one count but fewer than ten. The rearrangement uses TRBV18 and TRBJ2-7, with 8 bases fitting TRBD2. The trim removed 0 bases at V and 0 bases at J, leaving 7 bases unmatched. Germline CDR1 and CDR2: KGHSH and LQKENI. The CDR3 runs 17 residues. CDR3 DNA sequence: TGTGCCAGCTCACCACCAATCGGGCTAGCGGGCTCCTACGAGCAGTACTTC. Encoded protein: CASSPPIGLAGSYEQYF.

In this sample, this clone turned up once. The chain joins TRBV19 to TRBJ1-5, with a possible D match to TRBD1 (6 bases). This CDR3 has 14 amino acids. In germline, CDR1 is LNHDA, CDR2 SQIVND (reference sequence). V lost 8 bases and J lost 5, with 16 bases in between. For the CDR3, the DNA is TGTGCCAGTGAACAGGGTTCCGCTTATCAGCCCCAGCATTTT. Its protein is CASEQGSAYQPQHF.

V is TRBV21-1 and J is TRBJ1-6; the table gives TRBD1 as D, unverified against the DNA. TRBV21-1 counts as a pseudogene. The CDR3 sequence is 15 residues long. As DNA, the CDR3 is TGTGCCAGCAGCAGGACCGGGACATTGGCTTCACCCCTCCACTTT. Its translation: CASSRTGTLASPLHF.

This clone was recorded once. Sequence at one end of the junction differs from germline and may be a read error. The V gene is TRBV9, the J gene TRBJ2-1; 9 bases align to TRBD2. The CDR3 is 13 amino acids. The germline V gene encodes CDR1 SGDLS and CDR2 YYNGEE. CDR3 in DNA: TGTGCCAGTAGCGGGAGTGGTTACAATGAGCAGTTCTTC. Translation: CASSGSGYNEQFF.

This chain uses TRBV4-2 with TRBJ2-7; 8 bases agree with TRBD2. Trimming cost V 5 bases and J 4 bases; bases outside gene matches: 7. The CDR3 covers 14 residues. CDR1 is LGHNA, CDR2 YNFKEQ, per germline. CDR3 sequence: CASSGGLGEYEQYF. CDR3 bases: TGTGCCAGCAGCGGGGGACTAGGAGAGTACGAGCAGTACTTC.

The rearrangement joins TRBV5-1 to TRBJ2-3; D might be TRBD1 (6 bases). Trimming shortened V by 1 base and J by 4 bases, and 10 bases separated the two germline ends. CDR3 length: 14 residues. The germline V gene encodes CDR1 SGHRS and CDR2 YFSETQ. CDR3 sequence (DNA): TGCGCCAGCAGCTTGAGTGGGGGCGCAGATACGCAGTATTTT. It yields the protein CASSLSGGADTQYF.

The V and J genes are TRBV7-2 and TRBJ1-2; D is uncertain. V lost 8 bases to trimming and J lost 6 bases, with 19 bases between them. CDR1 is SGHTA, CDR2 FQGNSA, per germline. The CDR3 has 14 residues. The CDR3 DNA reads TGTGCCAGCGAACAAGGTTTGACGGGAAATGGCTACACCTTC. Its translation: CASEQGLTGNGYTF. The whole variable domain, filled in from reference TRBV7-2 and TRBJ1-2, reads GAGVSQSPSNKVTEKGKDVELRCDPISGHTALYWYRQSLGQGLEFLIYFQGNSAPDKSGLPSDRFSAERTGGSVSTLTIQRTQQEDSAVYLCASEQGLTGNGYTFGSGTRLTVV.

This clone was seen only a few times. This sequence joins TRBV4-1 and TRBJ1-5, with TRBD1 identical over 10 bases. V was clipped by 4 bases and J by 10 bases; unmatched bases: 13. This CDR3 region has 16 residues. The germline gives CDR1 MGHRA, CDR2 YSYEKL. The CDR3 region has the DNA TGCGCCAGCAGCCTGGCTGGGACAGGGGCCCCGGGACCCCAGCATTTT. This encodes CASSLAGTGAPGPQHF.

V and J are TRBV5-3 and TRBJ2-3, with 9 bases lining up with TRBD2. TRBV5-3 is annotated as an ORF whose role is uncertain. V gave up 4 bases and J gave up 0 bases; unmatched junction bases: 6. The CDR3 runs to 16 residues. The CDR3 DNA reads TGTGCCAGAAGCATAAGACTAGCGGCAAGCACAGATACGCAGTATTTT. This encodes CARSIRLAASTDTQYF.

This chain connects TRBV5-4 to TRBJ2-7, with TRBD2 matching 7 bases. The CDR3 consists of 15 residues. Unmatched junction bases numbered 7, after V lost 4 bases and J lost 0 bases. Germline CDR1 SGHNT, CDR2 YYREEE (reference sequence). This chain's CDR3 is CASSQLADSSYEQYF. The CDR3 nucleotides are TGTGCCAGCAGCCAGCTAGCGGATAGCTCCTACGAGCAGTACTTC.

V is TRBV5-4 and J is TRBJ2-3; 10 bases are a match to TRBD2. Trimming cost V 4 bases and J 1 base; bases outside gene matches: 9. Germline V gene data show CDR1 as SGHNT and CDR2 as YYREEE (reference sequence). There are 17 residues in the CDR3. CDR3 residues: CASSPSTGLAGTDTQYF. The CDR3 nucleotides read TGTGCCAGCAGCCCCTCCACCGGACTAGCGGGCACAGATACGCAGTATTTT.

CDR3 protein: CASSFPGTSGRREQFF. The DNA of the CDR3 is TGTGCCAGCAGTTTCCCCGGGACTAGCGGGAGAAGAGAGCAGTTCTTC. V is TRBV27 and J is TRBJ2-1, with TRBD2 identical over 14 bases. CDR1 is MNHEY and CDR2 is SMNVEV in the germline V gene (reference sequence). The CDR3 has 16 residues. Unmatched junction bases numbered 8, after V lost 3 bases and J lost 10 bases.

CDR3 sequence: CASSLGIANYGYTF. CDR3 sequence (DNA): TGTGCCAGCAGCTTAGGCATAGCTAACTATGGCTACACCTTC. J is TRBJ1-2 and V is TRBV7-9; D remains unclear. The V gene's germline CDR1 is SEHNR and CDR2 FQNEAQ (reference sequence). V was trimmed by 1 base and J by 0 bases, leaving 6 bases between them. CDR3 length equals 14 residues.

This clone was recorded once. The CDR3 loop is CASSYSEPYEQYF. Written as DNA, the CDR3 is TGTGCCAGCAGTTACAGTGAGCCCTACGAGCAGTACTTC. The chain is built from TRBV28 and TRBJ2-7; no clear D gene. Trimming removed 4 bases at V and 2 bases at J, with 9 bases between. This CDR3 comprises 13 residues. Per germline, CDR1 MDHEN and CDR2 SYDVKM. Full variable domain (outside the CDR3, taken from reference TRBV28 and TRBJ2-7): DVKVTQSSRYLVKRTGEKVFLECVQDMDHENMFWYRQDPGLGLRLIYFSYDVKMKEKGDIPEGYSVSREKKERFSLILESASTNQTSMYLCASSYSEPYEQYFGPGTRLTVT.

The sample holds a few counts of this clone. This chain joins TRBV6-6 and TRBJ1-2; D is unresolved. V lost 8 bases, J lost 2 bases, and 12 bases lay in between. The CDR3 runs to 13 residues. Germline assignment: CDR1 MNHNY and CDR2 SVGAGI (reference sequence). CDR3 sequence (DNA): TGTGCCAGCGGGCCAGACCGCAACTATGGCTACACCTTC. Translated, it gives CASGPDRNYGYTF.

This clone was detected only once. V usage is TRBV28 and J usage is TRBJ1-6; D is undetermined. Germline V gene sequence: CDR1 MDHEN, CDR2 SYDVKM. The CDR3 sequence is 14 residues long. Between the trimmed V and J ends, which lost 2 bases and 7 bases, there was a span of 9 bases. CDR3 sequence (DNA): TGTGCCAGCAGTTTAGTCTTCCCCAATTCACCCCTCCACTTT. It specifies CASSLVFPNSPLHF. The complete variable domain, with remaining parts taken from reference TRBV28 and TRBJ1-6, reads DVKVTQSSRYLVKRTGEKVFLECVQDMDHENMFWYRQDPGLGLRLIYFSYDVKMKEKGDIPEGYSVSREKKERFSLILESASTNQTSMYLCASSLVFPNSPLHFGNGTRLTVT.

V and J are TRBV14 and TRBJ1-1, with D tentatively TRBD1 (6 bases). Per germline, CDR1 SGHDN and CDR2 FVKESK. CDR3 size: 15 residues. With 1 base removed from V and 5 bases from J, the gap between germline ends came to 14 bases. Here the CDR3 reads CASSQAGHRITEAFF. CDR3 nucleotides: TGTGCCAGCAGCCAAGCGGGACACCGTATTACTGAAGCTTTCTTT.

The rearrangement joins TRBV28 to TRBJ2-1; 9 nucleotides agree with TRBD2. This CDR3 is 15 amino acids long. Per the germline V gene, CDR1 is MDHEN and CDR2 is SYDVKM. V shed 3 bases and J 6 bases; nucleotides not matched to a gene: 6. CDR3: CASSFPGTSLNEQFF. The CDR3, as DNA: TGTGCCAGCAGTTTTCCCGGGACTAGCCTCAATGAGCAGTTCTTC.

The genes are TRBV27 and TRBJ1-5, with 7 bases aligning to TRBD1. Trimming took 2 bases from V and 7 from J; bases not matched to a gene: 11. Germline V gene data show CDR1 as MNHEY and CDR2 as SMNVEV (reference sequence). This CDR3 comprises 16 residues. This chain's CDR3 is CASSLKAGGREQPQHF. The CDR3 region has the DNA TGTGCCAGCAGTTTAAAGGCAGGGGGTCGGGAGCAGCCCCAGCATTTT.

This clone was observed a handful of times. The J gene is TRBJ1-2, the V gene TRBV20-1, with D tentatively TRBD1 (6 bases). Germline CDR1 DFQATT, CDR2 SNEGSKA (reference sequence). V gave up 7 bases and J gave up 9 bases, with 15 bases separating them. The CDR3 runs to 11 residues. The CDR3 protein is CSGARGGSYTF. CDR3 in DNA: TGCAGTGGGGCCAGGGGTGGAAGCTACACCTTC.